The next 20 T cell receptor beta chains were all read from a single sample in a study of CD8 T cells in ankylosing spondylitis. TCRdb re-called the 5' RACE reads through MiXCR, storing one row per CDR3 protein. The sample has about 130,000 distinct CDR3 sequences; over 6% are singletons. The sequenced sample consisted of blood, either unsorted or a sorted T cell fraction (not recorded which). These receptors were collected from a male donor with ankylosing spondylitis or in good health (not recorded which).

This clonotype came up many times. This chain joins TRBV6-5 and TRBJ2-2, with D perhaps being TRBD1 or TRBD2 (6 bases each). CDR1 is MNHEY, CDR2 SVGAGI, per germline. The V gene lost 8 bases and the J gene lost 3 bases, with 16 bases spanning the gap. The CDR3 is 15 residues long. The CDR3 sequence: CASRYWGAHTGELFF. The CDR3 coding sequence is TGTGCCAGCCGCTACTGGGGGGCGCACACCGGGGAGCTGTTTTTT.

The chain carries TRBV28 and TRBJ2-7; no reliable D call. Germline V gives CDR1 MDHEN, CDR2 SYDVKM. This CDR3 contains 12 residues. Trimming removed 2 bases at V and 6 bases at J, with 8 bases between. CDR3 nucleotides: TGTGCCAGCAGTTTAGGCCGGGTCGAGCAGTACTTC. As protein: CASSLGRVEQYF.

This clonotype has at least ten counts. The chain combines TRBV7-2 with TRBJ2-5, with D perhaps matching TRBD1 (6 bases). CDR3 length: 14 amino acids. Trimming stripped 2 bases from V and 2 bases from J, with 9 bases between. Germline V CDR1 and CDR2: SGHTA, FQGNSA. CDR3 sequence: CASSLQGPQETQYF. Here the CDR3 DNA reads TGTGCCAGCAGCTTACAGGGGCCACAAGAGACCCAGTACTTC.

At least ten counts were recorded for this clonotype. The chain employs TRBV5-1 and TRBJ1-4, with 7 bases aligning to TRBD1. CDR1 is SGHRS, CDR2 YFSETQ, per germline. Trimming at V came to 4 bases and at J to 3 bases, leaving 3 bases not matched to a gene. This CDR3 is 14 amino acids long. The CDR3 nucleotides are TGCGCCAGCAGCATGGGACAGTCTAATGAAAAACTGTTTTTT. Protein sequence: CASSMGQSNEKLFF.

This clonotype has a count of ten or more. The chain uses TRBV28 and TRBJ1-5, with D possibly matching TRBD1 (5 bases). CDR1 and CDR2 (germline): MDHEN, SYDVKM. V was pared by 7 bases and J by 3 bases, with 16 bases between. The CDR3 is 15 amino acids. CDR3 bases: TGTGCCAGCACCCCCCCGGGACCGAACAATCAGCCCCAGCATTTT. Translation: CASTPPGPNNQPQHF.

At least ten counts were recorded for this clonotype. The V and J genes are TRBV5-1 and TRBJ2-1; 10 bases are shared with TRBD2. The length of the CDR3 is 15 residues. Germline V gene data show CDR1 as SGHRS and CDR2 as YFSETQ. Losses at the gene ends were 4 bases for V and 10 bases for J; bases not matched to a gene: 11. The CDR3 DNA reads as TGCGCCAGCAGCAACCTAGCGGGGGCCCTAAGGGAGCAGTTCTTC. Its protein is CASSNLAGALREQFF.

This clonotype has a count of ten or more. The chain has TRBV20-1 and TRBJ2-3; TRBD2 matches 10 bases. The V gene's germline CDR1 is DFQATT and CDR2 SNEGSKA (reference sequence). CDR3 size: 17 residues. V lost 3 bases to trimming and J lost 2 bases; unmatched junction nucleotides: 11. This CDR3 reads CSASPLAGADYTDTQYF. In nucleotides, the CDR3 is TGCAGTGCTAGTCCCCTAGCGGGGGCCGATTACACAGATACGCAGTATTTT.

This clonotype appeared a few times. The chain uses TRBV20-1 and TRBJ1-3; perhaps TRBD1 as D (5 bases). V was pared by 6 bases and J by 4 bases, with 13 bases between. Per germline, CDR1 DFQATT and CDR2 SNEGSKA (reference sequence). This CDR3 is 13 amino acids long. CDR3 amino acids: CSAMSGPGNTIYF. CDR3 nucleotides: TGCAGTGCCATGTCGGGGCCAGGAAACACCATATATTTT.

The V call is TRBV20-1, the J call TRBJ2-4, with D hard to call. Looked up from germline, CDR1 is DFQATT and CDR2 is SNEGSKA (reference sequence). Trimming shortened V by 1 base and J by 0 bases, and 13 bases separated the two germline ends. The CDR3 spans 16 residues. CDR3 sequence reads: CSARGVSPGAKNIQYF. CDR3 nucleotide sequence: TGCAGTGCTAGAGGAGTAAGCCCGGGAGCCAAAAACATTCAGTACTTC.

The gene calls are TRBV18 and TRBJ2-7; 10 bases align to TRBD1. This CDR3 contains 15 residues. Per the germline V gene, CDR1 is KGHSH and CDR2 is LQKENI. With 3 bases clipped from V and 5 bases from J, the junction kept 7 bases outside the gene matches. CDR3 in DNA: TGTGCCAGCTCACCGACAGGGGGCGAAGCCCACGAGCAGTACTTC. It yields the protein CASSPTGGEAHEQYF. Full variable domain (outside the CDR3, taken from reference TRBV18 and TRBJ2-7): NAGVMQNPRHLVRRRGQEARLRCSPMKGHSHVYWYRQLPEEGLKFMVYLQKENIIDESGMPKERFSAEFPKEGPSILRIQQVVRGDSAAYFCASSPTGGEAHEQYFGPGTRLTVT.

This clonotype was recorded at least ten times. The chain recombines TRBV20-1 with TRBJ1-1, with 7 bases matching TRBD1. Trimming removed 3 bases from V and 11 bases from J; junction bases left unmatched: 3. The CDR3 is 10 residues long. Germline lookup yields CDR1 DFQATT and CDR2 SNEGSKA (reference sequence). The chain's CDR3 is CSASGTDAFF. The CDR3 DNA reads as TGCAGTGCTAGTGGGACAGATGCTTTCTTT.

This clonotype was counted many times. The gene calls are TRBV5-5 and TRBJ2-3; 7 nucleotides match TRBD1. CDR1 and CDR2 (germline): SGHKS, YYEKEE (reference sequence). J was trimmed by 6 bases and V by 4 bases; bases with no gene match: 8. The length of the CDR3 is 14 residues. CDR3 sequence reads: CASSIGQARDTQYF. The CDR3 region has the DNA TGTGCCAGCAGCATCGGACAGGCGAGGGATACGCAGTATTTT. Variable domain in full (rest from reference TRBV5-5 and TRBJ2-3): DAGVTQSPTHLIKTRGQQVTLRCSPISGHKSVSWYQQVLGQGPQFIFQYYEKEERGRGNFPDRFSARQFPNYSSELNVNALLLGDSALYLCASSIGQARDTQYFGPGTRLTVL.

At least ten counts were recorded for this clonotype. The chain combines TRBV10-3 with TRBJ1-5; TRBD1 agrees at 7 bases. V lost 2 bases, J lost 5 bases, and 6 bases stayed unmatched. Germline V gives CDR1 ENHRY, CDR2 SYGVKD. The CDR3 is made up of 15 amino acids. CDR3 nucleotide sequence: TGTGCCATCAGTGAGGGGCCAGGGGGTGATCAGCCCCAGCATTTT. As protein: CAISEGPGGDQPQHF.

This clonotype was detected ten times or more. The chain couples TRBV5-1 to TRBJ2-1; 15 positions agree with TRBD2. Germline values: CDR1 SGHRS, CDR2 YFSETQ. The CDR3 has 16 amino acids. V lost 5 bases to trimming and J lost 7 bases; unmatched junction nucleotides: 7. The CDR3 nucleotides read TGCGCCAGCAGGAGGGGACTAGCGGGAGGTCCGAATGAGCAGTTCTTC. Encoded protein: CASRRGLAGGPNEQFF.

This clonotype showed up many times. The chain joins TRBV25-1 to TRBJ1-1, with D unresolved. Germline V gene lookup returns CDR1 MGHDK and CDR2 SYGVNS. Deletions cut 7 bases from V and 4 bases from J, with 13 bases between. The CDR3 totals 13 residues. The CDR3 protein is CASKEGKGTEAFF. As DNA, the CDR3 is TGTGCCAGCAAGGAGGGAAAGGGCACTGAAGCTTTCTTT.

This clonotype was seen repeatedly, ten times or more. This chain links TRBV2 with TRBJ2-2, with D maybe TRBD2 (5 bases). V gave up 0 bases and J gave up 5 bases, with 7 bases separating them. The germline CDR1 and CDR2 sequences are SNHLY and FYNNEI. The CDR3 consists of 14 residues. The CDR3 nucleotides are TGTGCCAGCAGTGAAGCCCGCGGGACCGGGGAGCTGTTTTTT. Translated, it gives CASSEARGTGELFF.

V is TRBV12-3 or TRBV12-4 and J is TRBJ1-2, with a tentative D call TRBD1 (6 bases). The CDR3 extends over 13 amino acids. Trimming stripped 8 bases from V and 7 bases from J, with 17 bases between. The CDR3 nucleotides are TGTGCCAGCCTGACCCGGACAGCAGTTGGCTACACCTTC. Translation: CASLTRTAVGYTF.

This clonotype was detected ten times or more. The CDR3 DNA reads as TGCGCCAGCAGATCCAGCACAGATACGCAGTATTTT. The encoded protein is CASRSSTDTQYF. The genes are TRBV10-1 and TRBJ2-3; D remains unclear. The ends were cut back, 6 bases at V and 0 bases at J, with 4 bases in the middle. The CDR3 runs 12 residues. In germline, CDR1 is WNHNN, CDR2 SYGVQD (reference sequence).

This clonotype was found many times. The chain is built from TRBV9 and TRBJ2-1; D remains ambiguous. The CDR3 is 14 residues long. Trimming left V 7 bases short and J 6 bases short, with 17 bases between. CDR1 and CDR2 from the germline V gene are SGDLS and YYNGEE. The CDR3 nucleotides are TGTGCCAGCGGCGGCGCGTCATCCGGCAATGAGCAGTTCTTC. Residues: CASGGASSGNEQFF. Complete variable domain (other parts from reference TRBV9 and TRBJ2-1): DSGVTQTPKHLITATGQRVTLRCSPRSGDLSVYWYQQSLDQGLQFLIQYYNGEERAKGNILERFSAQQFPDLHSELNLSSLELGDSALYFCASGGASSGNEQFFGPGTRLTVL.

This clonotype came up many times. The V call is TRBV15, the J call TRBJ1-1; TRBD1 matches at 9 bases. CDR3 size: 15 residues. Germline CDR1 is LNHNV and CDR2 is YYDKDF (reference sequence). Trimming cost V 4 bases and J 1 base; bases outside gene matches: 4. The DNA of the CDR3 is TGTGCCACCAGCACGAACAGGGGGCGGAACACTGAAGCTTTCTTT. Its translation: CATSTNRGRNTEAFF. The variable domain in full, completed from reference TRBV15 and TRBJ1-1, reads DAMVIQNPRYQVTQFGKPVTLSCSQTLNHNVMYWYQQKSSQAPKLLFHYYDKDFNNEADTPDNFQSRRPNTSFCFLDIRSPGLGDTAMYLCATSTNRGRNTEAFFGQGTRLTVV.